Detailed here is one T cell receptor (beta chain). The PCR contained 60 Vbeta and 13 Jbeta primers. Assay: immunoSEQ multiplex PCR; the TCRdb copy retains only in-frame clones and omits some. Of 50,000 to 70,000 clones in the sample, just under 75% are singletons; the top ten hold under 8%. This CDR3 is 14 amino acids long. The trim removed 6 bases at V and 7 bases at J, leaving 6 bases unmatched. CDR1 is LGHNA, CDR2 YSLEER, per germline. These data originate in a study of cytomegalovirus exposure and HLA in healthy donors. The receptor was isolated from a man aged 30 to 39 in good health and CMV-seropositive. The chain recombines TRBV4-3 with TRBJ1-6, with 7 bases lining up with TRBD1. Sequencing used PBMCs. The CDR3 region has the DNA TGCGCCAGCAGACCCGGGACAGCGAATTCACCCCTCCACTTT. This gives the protein CASRPGTANSPLHF.